Sequencing of this T cell receptor beta chain was carried out in a study of CD8+CD57+ T cells in acquired aplastic anemia. Profiling that covered TCR beta VDJ and CDR3 relied on genomic DNA as its template. TCRdb passed the reads through MiXCR, listing each CDR3 protein once. The repertoire consists of around 210,000 distinct CDR3 sequences, with less than 75% occurring once and the leading ten covering roughly 62%. Study-level findings and limits: Around 27 was the count of CD8+ CDR3 sequences that patients shared with controls.

About this clonotype: Antigen unknown. A read error may produce the germline difference seen at one junction end.

Looked up from germline, CDR1 is DFQATT and CDR2 is SNEGSKA (reference sequence). The CDR3 contains 15 residues. Selection for sequencing was limited to patients who had shown CD8+CD57+ cell expansion by flow cytometry. Every patient presented with severe acquired aplastic anemia. The chain joins TRBV20-1 to TRBJ1-2; 7 positions match TRBD1. Sequenced input: sorted CD4+, CD8+, or CD8+CD57+ T cells (not recorded which) from PBMCs. This clonotype was sampled from a human donor with aplastic anemia. CDR3 residues: CSAHPPGQPLRGYAF. In DNA form, the CDR3 reads TGCAGTGCTCATCCCCCGGGACAGCCTCTACGTGGCTACGCCTTC.